These T cell receptor beta chains were read from a single sample in a study of spatial heterogeneity in lung cancer. MiXCR, run by TCRdb on the 5' RACE reads, gives a single entry per CDR3 protein. The profile shows several thousand distinct CDR3 sequences, more than 5% of them singletons. The source was lung tumor tissue, collected at surgery. These receptors all stem from a male donor with early-stage non-small cell lung cancer. Each CDR3 is given with its conserved first and last residue. The D gene is left open where the match is weak. Not all rows give a size; the values are once, few, many and, for expanded clones, a class.

>TRBJ2-5|TRBD2|TRBV4-3|medium-sized
CASSPGTSGLRIATQYF
TGCGCCAGCAGCCCGGGGACTAGCGGGCTTCGCATCGCGACCCAGTACTTC
>TRBJ2-1|NA|TRBV5-6|many
CASSPRGGLYNEQFF
TGTGCCAGCAGCCCCCGAGGGGGGCTATACAATGAGCAGTTCTTC
>TRBJ1-2|TRBD1|TRBV27|few
CASSLIAGTGNGYTF
TGTGCCAGCAGTTTAATCGCCGGGACAGGGAATGGCTACACCTTC
>TRBJ2-5|NA|TRBV28|many
CASSPRETQYF
TGTGCCAGCAGTCCGAGGGAGACCCAGTACTTC
>TRBJ2-4|NA|TRBV7-2|medium-sized
CASSPGLAKNIQYF
TGTGCCAGCAGCCCCGGACTAGCCAAAAACATTCAGTACTTC
>TRBJ2-5|NA|TRBV9|many
CASSVSWGGEETQYF
TGTGCCAGCAGCGTTTCGTGGGGCGGGGAAGAGACCCAGTACTTC
>TRBJ1-1|NA|TRBV6-1|many
CASSIRDTEAFF
TGTGCCAGCAGTATCAGGGACACTGAAGCTTTCTTT
>TRBJ1-6|TRBD1|TRBV7-9|many
CASSSRTGQSSYNSPLHF
TGTGCCAGCAGCTCCCGGACAGGGCAAAGCTCCTATAATTCACCCCTCCACTTT
>TRBJ1-2|NA|TRBV4-2|many
CASSPGYGYTF
TGTGCCAGCAGCCCTGGGTATGGCTACACCTTC
>TRBJ2-5|NA|TRBV4-1|NA
CASSQESVELGAQETQYF
TGCGCCAGCAGCCAAGAATCAGTGGAGCTCGGGGCTCAAGAGACCCAGTACTTC
>TRBJ2-2|NA|TRBV11-3|NA
CASSLGASSGELFF
TGTGCCAGCAGCTTGGGGGCTTCGAGCGGGGAGCTGTTTTTT
>TRBJ1-6|NA|TRBV6-5|few
CASSYLGDSPLHF
TGTGCCAGCAGTTACCTAGGGGACTCACCCCTCCACTTT
>TRBJ2-3|TRBD2|TRBV27|many
CASSRGLAGNTDTQYF
TGTGCCAGCAGTCGCGGACTAGCGGGGAACACAGATACGCAGTATTTT
>TRBJ2-5|TRBD1|TRBV9|medium-sized
CASSEGTGLWTQYF
TGTGCCAGCAGCGAGGGGACAGGGCTTTGGACCCAGTACTTC
>TRBJ2-2|NA|TRBV12-3/TRBV12-4|medium-sized
CASKRGGTFTGELFF
TGTGCCAGCAAGCGTGGGGGGACCTTCACCGGGGAGCTGTTTTTT
>TRBJ2-7|NA|TRBV29-1|NA
CSVGQASYEQYF
TGCAGCGTTGGACAGGCCTCCTACGAGCAGTACTTC
>TRBJ2-1|TRBD2|TRBV20-1|many
CSASAWTSYNEQFF
TGCAGTGCTAGCGCATGGACTAGTTACAATGAGCAGTTCTTC
>TRBJ2-2|NA|TRBV27|many
CASRSLEGFNTGELFF
TGTGCCAGCAGATCCTTGGAGGGCTTCAACACCGGGGAGCTGTTTTTT
>TRBJ2-5|NA|TRBV5-4|many
CASSQKGQETQYF
TGTGCCAGCAGCCAAAAGGGCCAAGAGACCCAGTACTTC
>TRBJ2-7|TRBD1|TRBV30|NA
CAWSPGQGVPYEQYF
TGTGCCTGGAGTCCCGGACAGGGTGTCCCCTACGAGCAGTACTTC
>TRBJ1-6|NA|TRBV5-1|medium-sized
CASGDRSSYNSPLHF
TGCGCCAGCGGTGACAGAAGCTCCTATAATTCACCCCTCCACTTT
>TRBJ1-4|NA|TRBV7-9|many
CASDRVTVTNEKLFF
TGTGCCAGCGATCGAGTGACGGTGACTAATGAAAAACTGTTTTTT
>TRBJ1-5|NA|TRBV20-1|NA
CSAPQGNQPQHF
TGCAGTGCTCCTCAGGGCAATCAGCCCCAGCATTTT
>TRBJ1-4|NA|TRBV15|many
CATSTEGATNEKLFF
TGTGCCACCAGCACGGAGGGAGCAACTAATGAAAAACTGTTTTTT
>TRBJ2-1|TRBD2|TRBV28|many
CASSLWGTSGRINEQFF
TGTGCCAGCAGTTTATGGGGGACTAGCGGGAGGATAAATGAGCAGTTCTTC
>TRBJ1-5|NA|TRBV29-1|few
CSVIQGRGQPQHF
TGCAGCGTTATACAGGGACGGGGACAGCCCCAGCATTTT
>TRBJ1-1|NA|TRBV12-3/TRBV12-4|medium-sized
CASRAGSWSSEAFF
TGTGCCAGCAGAGCCGGGTCTTGGAGCTCTGAAGCTTTCTTT
>TRBJ1-4|NA|TRBV4-2|few
CASSPDGAESEKLFF
TGTGCCAGCAGCCCAGACGGGGCAGAAAGCGAAAAACTGTTTTTT
>TRBJ2-4|TRBD2|TRBV4-3|medium-sized
CASSQDAGGDIQYF
TGCGCCAGCAGCCAAGATGCGGGGGGGGACATTCAGTACTTC
>TRBJ1-2|NA|TRBV9|medium-sized
CASSVEGLTGYGYTF
TGTGCCAGCAGCGTCGAAGGACTTACGGGCTATGGCTACACCTTC
>TRBJ1-4|TRBD1|TRBV5-1|medium-sized
CASSPTGVGDEKLFF
TGCGCCAGCAGCCCGACAGGGGTCGGCGATGAAAAACTGTTTTTT
>TRBJ2-1|NA|TRBV15|many
CATSPGYNEQFF
TGTGCCACCAGCCCCGGATACAATGAGCAGTTCTTC
>TRBJ2-2|NA|TRBV12-3/TRBV12-4|many
CASGPRGSNTGELFF
TGTGCCAGCGGACCCCGAGGGAGTAACACCGGGGAGCTGTTTTTT
>TRBJ2-3|NA|TRBV29-1|few
CSVASETSTDTQYF
TGCAGCGTTGCAAGCGAGACTAGCACAGATACGCAGTATTTT
>TRBJ1-5|NA|TRBV28|medium-sized
CASSRDSRFNQPQHF
TGTGCCAGCAGCCGTGACAGCCGATTCAATCAGCCCCAGCATTTT
>TRBJ2-5|NA|TRBV5-1|many
CASSGLGGQETQYF
TGCGCCAGCAGCGGTCTGGGGGGTCAAGAGACCCAGTACTTC
>TRBJ2-2|TRBD1|TRBV2|few
CASIPQGVGELFF
TGTGCCAGCATCCCACAGGGGGTCGGGGAGCTGTTTTTT
>TRBJ2-5|TRBD1|TRBV19|many
CASSGWAGGLETQYF
TGTGCCAGTAGTGGATGGGCAGGGGGCTTAGAGACCCAGTACTTC
>TRBJ2-7|NA|TRBV13|few
CASREQVTPYEQYF
TGTGCCAGCAGGGAACAGGTTACCCCCTACGAGCAGTACTTC
>TRBJ1-1|NA|TRBV5-1|many
CASSLEGRQGANTEAFF
TGCGCCAGCAGCTTGGAAGGTCGGCAGGGCGCGAACACTGAAGCTTTCTTT
>TRBJ1-1|NA|TRBV5-5|many
CASSFQDGTEAFF
TGTGCCAGCAGCTTCCAAGACGGCACTGAAGCTTTCTTT
>TRBJ2-2|TRBD2|TRBV6-6|many
CASRTSNTGELFF
TGTGCCAGCAGGACTAGCAACACCGGGGAGCTGTTTTTT
>TRBJ2-1|TRBD2|TRBV20-1|few
CSASGLAFNEQFF
TGCAGTGCTAGTGGACTAGCGTTCAATGAGCAGTTCTTC
>TRBJ1-5|NA|TRBV2|many
CASSGLGPGQPQHF
TGTGCCAGCAGTGGATTAGGGCCGGGGCAGCCCCAGCATTTT
>TRBJ2-7|TRBD2|TRBV20-1|few
CSARDHLAGGTSYEQYF
TGCAGTGCTAGAGATCACTTAGCGGGGGGTACCTCCTACGAGCAGTACTTC
>TRBJ1-1|NA|TRBV13|many
CASSLRPGWDTEAFF
TGTGCCAGCAGCTTACGACCTGGATGGGACACTGAAGCTTTCTTT
>TRBJ2-7|NA|TRBV25-1|many
CASSEVGSEQYF
TGTGCCAGCAGTGAGGTCGGAAGTGAGCAGTACTTC
>TRBJ2-7|TRBD2|TRBV4-2|many
CASSQPRTSGPTEQYF
TGTGCCAGCAGCCAACCTAGGACTAGCGGACCCACGGAGCAGTACTTC
>TRBJ2-1|TRBD2|TRBV20-1|many
CSASRASGSGNEQFF
TGCAGTGCTAGCCGGGCTAGCGGGAGTGGAAATGAGCAGTTCTTC
>TRBJ2-7|TRBD2|TRBV12-3/TRBV12-4|many
CASSPSGPYEQYF
TGTGCCAGCAGTCCTAGCGGCCCCTACGAGCAGTACTTC
>TRBJ2-5|NA|TRBV9|many
CASSAIGLQAETQYF
TGTGCCAGCAGCGCGATCGGTTTACAGGCAGAGACCCAGTACTTC
>TRBJ2-3|NA|TRBV7-2|few
CASSLPSTDTQYF
TGTGCCAGCAGCTTACCTAGCACAGATACGCAGTATTTT
>TRBJ2-3|NA|TRBV6-6|medium-sized
CASSYSPGSTDTQYF
TGTGCCAGCAGTTACTCTCCTGGAAGCACAGATACGCAGTATTTT
>TRBJ2-2|NA|TRBV20-1|many
CSVGQTNTGELFF
TGCAGTGTCGGACAGACGAACACCGGGGAGCTGTTTTTT
>TRBJ2-2|NA|TRBV7-7|few
CASRTDYTGELFF
TGTGCTAGCAGAACGGACTACACCGGGGAGCTGTTTTTT
>TRBJ2-5|NA|TRBV6-2/TRBV6-3|many
CASSPLGRRGQYF
TGTGCCAGCAGTCCCCTCGGCAGGAGGGGCCAGTACTTC
>TRBJ2-5|NA|TRBV4-3|many
CASSQDSRETQYF
TGCGCCAGCAGCCAAGACAGTCGAGAGACCCAGTACTTC
>TRBJ2-2|NA|TRBV7-9|many
CASSFARGGTGELFF
TGTGCCAGCAGCTTCGCGCGGGGAGGAACCGGGGAGCTGTTTTTT
>TRBJ2-2|NA|TRBV2|many
CASTRTENTGELFF
TGTGCCAGCACCCGGACCGAGAACACCGGGGAGCTGTTTTTT
>TRBJ1-1|NA|TRBV6-5|many
CASSLGGETEAFF
TGTGCCAGCAGTCTAGGGGGGGAGACTGAAGCTTTCTTT